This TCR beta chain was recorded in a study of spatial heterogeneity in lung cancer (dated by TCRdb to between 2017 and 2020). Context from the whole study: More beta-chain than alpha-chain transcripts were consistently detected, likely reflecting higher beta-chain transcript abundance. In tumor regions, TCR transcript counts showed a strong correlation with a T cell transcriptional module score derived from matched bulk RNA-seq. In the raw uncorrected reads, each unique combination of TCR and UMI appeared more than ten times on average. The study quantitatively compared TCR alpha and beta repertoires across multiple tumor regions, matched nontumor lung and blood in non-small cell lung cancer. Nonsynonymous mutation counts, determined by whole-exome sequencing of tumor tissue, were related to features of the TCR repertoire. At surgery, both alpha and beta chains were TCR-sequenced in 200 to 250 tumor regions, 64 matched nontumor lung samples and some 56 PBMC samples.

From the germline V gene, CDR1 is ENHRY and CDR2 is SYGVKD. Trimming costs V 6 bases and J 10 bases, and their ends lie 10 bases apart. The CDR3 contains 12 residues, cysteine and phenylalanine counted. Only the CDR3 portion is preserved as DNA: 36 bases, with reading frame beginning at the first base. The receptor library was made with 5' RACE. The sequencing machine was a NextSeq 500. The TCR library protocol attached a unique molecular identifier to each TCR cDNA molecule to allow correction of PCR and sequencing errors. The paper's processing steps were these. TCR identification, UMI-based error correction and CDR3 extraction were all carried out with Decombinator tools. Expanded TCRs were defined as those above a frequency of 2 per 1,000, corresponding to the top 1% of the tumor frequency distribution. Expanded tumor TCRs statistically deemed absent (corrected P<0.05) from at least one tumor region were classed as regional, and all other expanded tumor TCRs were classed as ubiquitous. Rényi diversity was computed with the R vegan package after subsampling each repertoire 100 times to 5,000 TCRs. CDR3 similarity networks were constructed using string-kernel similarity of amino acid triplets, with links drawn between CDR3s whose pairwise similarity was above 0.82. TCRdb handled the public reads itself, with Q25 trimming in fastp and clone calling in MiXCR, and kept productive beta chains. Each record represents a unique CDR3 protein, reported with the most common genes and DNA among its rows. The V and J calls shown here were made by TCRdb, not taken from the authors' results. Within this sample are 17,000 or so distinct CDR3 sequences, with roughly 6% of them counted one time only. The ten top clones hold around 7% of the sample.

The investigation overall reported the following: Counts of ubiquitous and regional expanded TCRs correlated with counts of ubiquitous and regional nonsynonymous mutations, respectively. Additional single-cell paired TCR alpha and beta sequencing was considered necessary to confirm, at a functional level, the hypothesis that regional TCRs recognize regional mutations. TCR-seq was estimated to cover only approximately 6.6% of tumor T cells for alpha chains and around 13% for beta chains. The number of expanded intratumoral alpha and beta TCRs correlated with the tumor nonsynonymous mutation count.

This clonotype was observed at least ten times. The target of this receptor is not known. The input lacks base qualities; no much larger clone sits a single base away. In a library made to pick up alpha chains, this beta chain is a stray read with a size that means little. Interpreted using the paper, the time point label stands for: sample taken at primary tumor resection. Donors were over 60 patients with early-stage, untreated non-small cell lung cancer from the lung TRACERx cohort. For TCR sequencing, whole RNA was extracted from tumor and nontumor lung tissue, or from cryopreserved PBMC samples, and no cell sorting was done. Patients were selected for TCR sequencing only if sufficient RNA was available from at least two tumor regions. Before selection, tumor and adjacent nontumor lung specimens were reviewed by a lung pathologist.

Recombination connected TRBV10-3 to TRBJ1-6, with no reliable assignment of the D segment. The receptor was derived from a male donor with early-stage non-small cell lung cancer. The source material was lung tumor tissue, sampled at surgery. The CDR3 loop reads CAISKRESPLHF. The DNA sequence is TGTGCCATCAGCAAGCGGGAATCACCCCTCCACTTT.